This TCR beta chain was identified in a study of shared clonotypes between healthy human individuals. Nashville, Tennessee was home to all donors, each a Caucasian adult. Splitting the CD4+ cells yielded a CD45RA+ naive subset and a CD45RA-negative memory subset. The CDR3 is made up of 19 amino acids. Germline V gives CDR1 SQVTM, CDR2 ANQGSEA. After removal of 4 bases from V and 5 bases from J, the junction contained 16 bases not matched to a gene. About this clone itself: Its target is not known.

Splitting of each subset's genomic DNA was done evenly across several immunoSEQ plates. Clones were sequenced by immunoSEQ multiplex PCR, and TCRdb holds only the in-frame ones, with some missing. The sample shows approximately 2.5 million clones, over 85% of them seen only once. Broader study findings: Non-shared clonotypes showed lower generation probabilities than clonotypes common to all four donors.

V gene TRBV29-1 combines with J gene TRBJ2-3; 15 bases map to TRBD2. Sequencing was performed on naive CD4+ T cells from PBMCs. The subset is: CD45RA+ positively selected. The TCR sequence derives from a man between 18 and 29 years old in good health. Some clones in this sample may be carry-over from other donors' samples. The CDR3 nucleotides read TGCAGCGTTGGGGGTATGGGACTAGCGGGAGGCCCGGGCGGAGATACGCAGTATTTT. It is translated as CSVGGMGLAGGPGGDTQYF.